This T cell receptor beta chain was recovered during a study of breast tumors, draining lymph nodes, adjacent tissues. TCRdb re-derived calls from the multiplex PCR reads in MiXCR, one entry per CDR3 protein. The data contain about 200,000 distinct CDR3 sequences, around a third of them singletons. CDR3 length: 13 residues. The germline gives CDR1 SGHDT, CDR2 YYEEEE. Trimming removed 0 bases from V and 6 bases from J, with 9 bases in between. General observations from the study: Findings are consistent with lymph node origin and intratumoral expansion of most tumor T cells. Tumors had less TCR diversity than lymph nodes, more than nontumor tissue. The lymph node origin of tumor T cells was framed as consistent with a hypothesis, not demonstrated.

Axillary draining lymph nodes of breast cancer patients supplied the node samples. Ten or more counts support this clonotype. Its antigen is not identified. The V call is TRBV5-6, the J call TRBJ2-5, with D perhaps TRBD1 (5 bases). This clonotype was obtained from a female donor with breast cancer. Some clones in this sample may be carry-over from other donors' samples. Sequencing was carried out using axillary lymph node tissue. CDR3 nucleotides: TGTGCCAGCAGCTTGGGCAGGGTTCAGACCCAGTACTTC. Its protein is CASSLGRVQTQYF.